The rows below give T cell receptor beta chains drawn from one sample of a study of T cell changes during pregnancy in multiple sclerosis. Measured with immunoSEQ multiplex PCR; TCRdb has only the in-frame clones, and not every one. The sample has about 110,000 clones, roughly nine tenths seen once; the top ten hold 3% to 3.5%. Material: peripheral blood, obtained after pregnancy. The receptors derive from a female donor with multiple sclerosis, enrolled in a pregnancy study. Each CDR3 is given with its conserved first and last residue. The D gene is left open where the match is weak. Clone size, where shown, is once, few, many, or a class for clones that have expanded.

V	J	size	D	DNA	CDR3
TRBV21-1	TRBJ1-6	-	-	TGTGCCAGCTATCGACAGTTCTCCTATAATTCACCCCTCCACTTT	CASYRQFSYNSPLHF
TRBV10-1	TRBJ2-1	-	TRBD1	TGCGCCAGCAGTGATAACAGGGGTTCCTACAATGAGCAGTTCTTC	CASSDNRGSYNEQFF
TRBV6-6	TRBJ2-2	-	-	TGTGCCAGCAGCCCCCGGAGAGGGATTAACACCGGGGAGCTGTTTTTT	CASSPRRGINTGELFF
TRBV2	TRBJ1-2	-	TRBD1	TGTGCCAGCAGAACGGGGGAGGCGGGACAGGGGAGCTATGGCTACACCTTC	CASRTGEAGQGSYGYTF
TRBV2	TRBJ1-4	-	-	TGTGCCAGCAGTGTTCAATCGGAGGCTAATGAAAAACTGTTTTTT	CASSVQSEANEKLFF
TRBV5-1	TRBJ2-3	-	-	TGCGCCAGCAGCATAGGACAGGGAGGGGGTGATACGCAGTATTTT	CASSIGQGGGDTQYF
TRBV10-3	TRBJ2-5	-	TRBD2	TGTGCCACCGGAGGGGAGCGGGGGTTGGAGACCCAGTACTTC	CATGGERGLETQYF
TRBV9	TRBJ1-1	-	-	TGTGCCAGCAGCCCCAGTGGGGGGGGTGGCACTGAAGCTTTCTTT	CASSPSGGGGTEAFF
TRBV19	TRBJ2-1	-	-	TGTGCCAGTAGTATCCAGGGACTCCCGACGCAGTTCTTC	CASSIQGLPTQFF
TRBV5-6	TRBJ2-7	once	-	TGTGCCAGCAGCTGGGGGGACAGTTTCTACGAGCAGTACTTC	CASSWGDSFYEQYF
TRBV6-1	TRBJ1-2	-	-	TGTGCCAGCCGCTTCGACTTCTTAGCTAACTATGGCTACACCTTC	CASRFDFLANYGYTF
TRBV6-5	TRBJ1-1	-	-	TGTGCCAGCAGTTACTCGATATGGGCGTACACTGAAGCTTTCTTT	CASSYSIWAYTEAFF
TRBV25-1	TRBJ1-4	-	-	TGTGCCAGCAGTGAATTCACAGGGACCCTCGGGGAAAAACTGTTTTTT	CASSEFTGTLGEKLFF
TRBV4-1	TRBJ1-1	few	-	TGCGCCAGCAGCCAAGACCGAGACACTGAAGCTTTCTTT	CASSQDRDTEAFF
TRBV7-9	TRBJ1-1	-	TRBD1	TGTGCCAGCAGCCCTCGGCGGGGCCCGGGGCAGGGGGACACTGAAGCTTTCTTT	CASSPRRGPGQGDTEAFF
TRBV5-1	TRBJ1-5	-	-	TGCGCCAGCAGCTTGGTTTCCACCGGGGGGCCGAGAAATCAGCCCCAGCATTTT	CASSLVSTGGPRNQPQHF
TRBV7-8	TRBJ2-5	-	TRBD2	TGTGCCAGCAGCGTAGGACTAGCGGGGGCCTTCTTCCAAGAGACCCAGTACTTC	CASSVGLAGAFFQETQYF
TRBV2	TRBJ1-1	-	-	TGTGCCAGCAGTGAAGTCGGTCAGGGTGAAGCTTTCTTT	CASSEVGQGEAFF
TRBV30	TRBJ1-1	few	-	TGTGCCTGGGAATTTGCTACGACAGCGAACACTGAAGCTTTCTTT	CAWEFATTANTEAFF
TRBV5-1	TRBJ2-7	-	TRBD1	TGCGCCAGCAGCTTTGGACAGGGAACCCACGAGCAGTACTTC	CASSFGQGTHEQYF
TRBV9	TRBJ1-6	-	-	TGTGCCAGCAGCTCTAGGCCAGGGGTTCTAGGTTCACCCCTCCACTTT	CASSSRPGVLGSPLHF
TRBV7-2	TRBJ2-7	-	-	TGTGCCAGCAGCTTAGGGCATGGGCTCTCCTACGAGCAGTACTTC	CASSLGHGLSYEQYF
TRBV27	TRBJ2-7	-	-	TGTGCCAGCAGTCCGAGGCTGGGGCTTTACGAGCAGTACTTC	CASSPRLGLYEQYF
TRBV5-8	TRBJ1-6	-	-	TGTGCCAGTCCGGGATCACAGGGAGACAAGAATTCACCCCTCCACTTT	CASPGSQGDKNSPLHF
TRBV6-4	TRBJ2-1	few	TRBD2	TGTGCCAGCAGTCCCGCGGGGGGCAAAAACAATGAGCAGTTCTTC	CASSPAGGKNNEQFF
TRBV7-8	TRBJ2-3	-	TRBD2	TGTGCCAGCAGCTTTCCGGGACTAGCGGGGCGAGTAGTGGCAGATACGCAGTATTTT	CASSFPGLAGRVVADTQYF
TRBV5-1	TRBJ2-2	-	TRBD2	TGCGCCAGCAGCTTAAAAGGGAGGGAGACCGGGGAGCTGTTTTTT	CASSLKGRETGELFF
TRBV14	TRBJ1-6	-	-	TGTGCCAGCAGCCGAACGGGTAATTCACCCCTCCACTTT	CASSRTGNSPLHF
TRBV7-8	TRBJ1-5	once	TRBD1	TGTGCCAGCAGCGACAGGGTCTATAGCAATCAGCCCCAGCATTTT	CASSDRVYSNQPQHF
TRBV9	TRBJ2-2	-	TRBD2	TGTGCCAGCAGCGGCCCTGTGAGCGGGGGGACCGCGGGGGCGAACACCGGGGAGCTGTTTTTT	CASSGPVSGGTAGANTGELFF
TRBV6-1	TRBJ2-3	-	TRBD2	TGTGCCAGCAGTGATCCCCTAGCGGGCGTCACAGATACGCAGTATTTT	CASSDPLAGVTDTQYF
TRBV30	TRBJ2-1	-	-	TGTGCCTGGGGGACACTAACCTGGGTCAATGAGCAGTTCTTC	CAWGTLTWVNEQFF
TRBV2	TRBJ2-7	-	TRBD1	TGTGCCAGCGAGGGACAGGGACGACACGAGCAGTACTTC	CASEGQGRHEQYF
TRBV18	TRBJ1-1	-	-	TGTGCCAGCTCAGCCCAGGGAGGGGAGGCTTTCTTT	CASSAQGGEAFF
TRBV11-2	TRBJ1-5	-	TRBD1	TGTGCCAGCAGCTTAGACCCACAGGGGGTAGTCGATCAGCCCCAGCATTTT	CASSLDPQGVVDQPQHF
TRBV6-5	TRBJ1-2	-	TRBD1	TGTGCCAGCAGTTCTGGGCAGGGGGCCCTAAACTATGGCTACACCTTC	CASSSGQGALNYGYTF
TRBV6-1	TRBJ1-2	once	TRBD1	TGTGCCAGCAGTGAATATCAGGGGGCGAACTATGGCTACACCTTC	CASSEYQGANYGYTF
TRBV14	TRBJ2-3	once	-	TGTGCCAGCAGCCAACTGGATACGCAGTATTTT	CASSQLDTQYF
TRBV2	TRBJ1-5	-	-	TGTGCCAGCTATCAGATTAGCAATCAGCCCCAGCATTTT	CASYQISNQPQHF
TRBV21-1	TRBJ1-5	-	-	TGTGCCAGCAACCCCTCGGGGTACGGCAATCAGCCCCAGCATTTT	CASNPSGYGNQPQHF
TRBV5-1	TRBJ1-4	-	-	TGCGCCAGCAGCTTGGAGTCCGGACAGCCCTTCCTGTTTTTT	CASSLESGQPFLFF
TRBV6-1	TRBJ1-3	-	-	TGTGCCAGCAGTGAAGCGGCGGGGACTGGAAACACCATATATTTT	CASSEAAGTGNTIYF
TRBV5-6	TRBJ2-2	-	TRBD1	TGTGCCAGCAGCGCGTGGACAGGGACGACCGGGGAGCTGTTTTTT	CASSAWTGTTGELFF
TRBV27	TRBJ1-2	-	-	TGTGCCAGCAGTTTATCCCCCGGCGGGTCCTATGGCTACACCTTC	CASSLSPGGSYGYTF
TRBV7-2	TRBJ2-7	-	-	TGTGCCAGCAGCTTGGGCCCCGGCCTTTACGAGCAGTACTTC	CASSLGPGLYEQYF
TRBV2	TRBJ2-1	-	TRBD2	TGTGCCAGCAGTGGACTAGCGGGGGCCTACAATGAGCAGTTCTTC	CASSGLAGAYNEQFF